This is a list of T cell receptor beta chains from one sample in a study of Ad26.COV2.S vaccination and SARS-CoV-2 variants. Only in-frame clones appear in the TCRdb table, and some are missing; sequencing was by immunoSEQ multiplex PCR. Of 400,000 to 500,000 clones detected, 75% to 90% appear once; the ten largest clones hold about 2.7%. The sample consisted of peripheral blood, taken in a trial of Ad26.COV2.S vaccine versus placebo. These receptor sequences come from a person between 18 and 65 years old who received the Ad26.COV2.S COVID-19 vaccine or a placebo. Each CDR3 is given with its conserved first and last residue. The D gene is left open where the match is weak. Only some rows state a clone size, as once, few, many or a class for expanded clones.

J | size | V | D | DNA | CDR3
TRBJ2-7 | - | TRBV28 | TRBD1 | TGTGCCAGCCGCCCTGGACAGGGCTGGAACGAGCAGTACTTC | CASRPGQGWNEQYF
TRBJ1-1 | - | TRBV18 | - | TGTGCCAGCTCACCATCCCAAGGGCTGAACACTGAAGCTTTCTTT | CASSPSQGLNTEAFF
TRBJ2-7 | - | TRBV7-3 | - | TGTGCCAGCAGCTTGACCGGGACCCCTTGGGAAAGCGAGCAGTACTTC | CASSLTGTPWESEQYF
TRBJ1-6 | - | TRBV9 | - | TGTGCCAGCAGCGTAGGCGGGGGGCTAAATTCACCCCTCCACTTT | CASSVGGGLNSPLHF
TRBJ2-1 | - | TRBV28 | TRBD1 | TGTGCCAGCAGCTCCCAAGGGACAGGGGTGAATGAGCAGTTCTTC | CASSSQGTGVNEQFF
TRBJ1-2 | once | TRBV28 | - | TGTGCCAGCAGGGTTACAGAGACCTATGGCTACACCTTC | CASRVTETYGYTF
TRBJ1-6 | - | TRBV27 | - | TGTGCCAGCAGTTTATCGATAGGGTGGGCGGGTAATTCACCCCTCCACTTT | CASSLSIGWAGNSPLHF
TRBJ2-5 | - | TRBV5-1 | TRBD2 | TGCGCCAGCAGCCCGGGACTAGCGGGGGGGACAGAAGAGACCCAGTACTTC | CASSPGLAGGTEETQYF
TRBJ2-1 | few | TRBV2 | TRBD2 | TGTGCCAGCGCCAAAGGACTAGCGGGCAATGAGCAGTTCTTC | CASAKGLAGNEQFF
TRBJ1-1 | - | TRBV9 | - | TGTGCCAGCAGTACAGGGAACATGAACACTGAAGCTTTCTTT | CASSTGNMNTEAFF
TRBJ2-5 | - | TRBV18 | TRBD2 | TGTGCCAGCTCGATTACTAGCGGGGGGCCGGAAGAGACCCAGTACTTC | CASSITSGGPEETQYF
TRBJ1-1 | - | TRBV5-4 | - | TGTGCCAGCAGCTTGGGATGGAACACTGAAGCTTTCTTT | CASSLGWNTEAFF
TRBJ2-5 | once | TRBV10-3 | TRBD2 | TGTGCCAGCGGGACTAGCGGCGAGACCCAGTACTTC | CASGTSGETQYF
TRBJ2-1 | - | TRBV19 | - | TGTGCCAGTAGTTTTTTTTCCGGGAGTTCCTACAATGAGCAGTTCTTC | CASSFFSGSSYNEQFF
TRBJ2-7 | - | TRBV7-9 | - | TGTGCCAGCAGCGCCTCCGGGACATCAGGCGAGCAGTACTTC | CASSASGTSGEQYF
TRBJ1-1 | - | TRBV28 | - | TGTGCCAGCAGTTTTGCCGCTAACACTGAAGCTTTCTTT | CASSFAANTEAFF
TRBJ2-3 | - | TRBV5-1 | - | TGCGCCAGCACCGTTCCGGGCTCAGATACGCAGTATTTT | CASTVPGSDTQYF
TRBJ2-7 | - | TRBV6-2/TRBV6-3 | TRBD1 | TGTGCCAGCAGCAGAACCGGGACAGGTTCCTACGAGCAGTACTTC | CASSRTGTGSYEQYF
TRBJ1-2 | - | TRBV6-5 | TRBD1 | TGTGCCAGCACGTCAGGGGGACAGGTCTATGGCTACACCTTC | CASTSGGQVYGYTF
TRBJ2-1 | - | TRBV27 | TRBD1 | TGTGCCAGCAGCCTCAACCCGACAGGGGTCAATGAGCAGTTCTTC | CASSLNPTGVNEQFF
TRBJ1-1 | - | TRBV5-1 | TRBD1 | TGCGCCAGCAGCCCTTACTGGACAGGGCGAAGCACTGAAGCTTTCTTT | CASSPYWTGRSTEAFF
TRBJ2-1 | - | TRBV27 | - | TGTGCCAGCAGTCCCACATATTCCTCCTACAATGAGCAGTTCTTC | CASSPTYSSYNEQFF